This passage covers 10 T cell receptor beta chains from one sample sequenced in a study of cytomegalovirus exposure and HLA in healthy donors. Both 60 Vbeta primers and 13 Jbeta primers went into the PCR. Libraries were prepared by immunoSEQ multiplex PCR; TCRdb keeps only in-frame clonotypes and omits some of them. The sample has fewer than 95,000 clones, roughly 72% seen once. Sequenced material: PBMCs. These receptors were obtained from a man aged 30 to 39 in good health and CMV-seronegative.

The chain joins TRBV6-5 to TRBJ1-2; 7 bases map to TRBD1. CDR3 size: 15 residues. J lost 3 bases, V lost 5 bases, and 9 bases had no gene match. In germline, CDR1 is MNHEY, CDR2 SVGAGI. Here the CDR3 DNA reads TGTGCCAGCAGTAGAGACAGGGAGGCTTACTATGGCTACACCTTC. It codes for CASSRDREAYYGYTF.

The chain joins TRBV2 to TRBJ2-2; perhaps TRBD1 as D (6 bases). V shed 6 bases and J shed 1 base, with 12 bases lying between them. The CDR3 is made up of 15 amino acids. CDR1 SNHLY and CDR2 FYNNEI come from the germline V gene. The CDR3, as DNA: TGTGCCAGCAGATCCAAGACAGGGAACACCGGGGAGCTGTTTTTT. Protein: CASRSKTGNTGELFF.

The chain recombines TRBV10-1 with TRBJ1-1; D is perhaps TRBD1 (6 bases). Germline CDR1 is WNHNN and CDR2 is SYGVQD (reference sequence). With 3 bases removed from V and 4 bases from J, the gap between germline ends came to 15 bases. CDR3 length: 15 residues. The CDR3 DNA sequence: TGCGCCAGCAGTGAATTACAGGGTTCTCCCACTGAAGCTTTCTTT. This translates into CASSELQGSPTEAFF.

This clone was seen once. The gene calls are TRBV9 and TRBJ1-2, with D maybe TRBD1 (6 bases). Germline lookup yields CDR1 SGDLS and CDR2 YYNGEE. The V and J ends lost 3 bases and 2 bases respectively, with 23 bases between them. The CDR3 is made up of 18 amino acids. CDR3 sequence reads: CASSDISPGTLTNYGYTF. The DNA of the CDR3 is TGTGCCAGCAGCGATATTTCCCCCGGGACACTCACCAACTATGGCTACACCTTC.

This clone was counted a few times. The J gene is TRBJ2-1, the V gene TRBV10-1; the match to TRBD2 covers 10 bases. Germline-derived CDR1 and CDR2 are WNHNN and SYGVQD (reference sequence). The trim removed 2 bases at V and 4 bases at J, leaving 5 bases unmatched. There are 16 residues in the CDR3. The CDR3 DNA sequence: TGCGCCAGCAGTGAGGCTAGCGGGAGCGAGTACAATGAGCAGTTCTTC. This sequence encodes CASSEASGSEYNEQFF.

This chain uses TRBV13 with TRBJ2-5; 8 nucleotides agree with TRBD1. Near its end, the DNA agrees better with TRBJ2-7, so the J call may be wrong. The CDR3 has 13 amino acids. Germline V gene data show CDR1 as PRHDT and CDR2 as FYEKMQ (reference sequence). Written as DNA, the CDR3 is TGTGCCACAGGGAGACAGGGGTTCCACGAGCAGTACTTC. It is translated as CATGRQGFHEQYF.

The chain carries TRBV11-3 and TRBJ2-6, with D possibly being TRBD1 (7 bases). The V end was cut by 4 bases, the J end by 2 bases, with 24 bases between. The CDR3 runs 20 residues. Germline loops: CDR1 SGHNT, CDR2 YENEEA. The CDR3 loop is CASSYPIGGGFFTGANVLTF. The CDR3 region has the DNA TGTGCCAGCAGCTACCCGATTGGAGGGGGCTTTTTCACTGGGGCCAACGTCCTGACTTTC.

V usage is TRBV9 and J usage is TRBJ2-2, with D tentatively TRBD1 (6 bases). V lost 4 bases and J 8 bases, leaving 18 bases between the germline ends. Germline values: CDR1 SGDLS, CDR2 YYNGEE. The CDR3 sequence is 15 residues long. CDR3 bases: TGTGCCAGCAGCCGCTACTCGGACAGTTTGGGGGAGCTGTTTTTT. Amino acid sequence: CASSRYSDSLGELFF.

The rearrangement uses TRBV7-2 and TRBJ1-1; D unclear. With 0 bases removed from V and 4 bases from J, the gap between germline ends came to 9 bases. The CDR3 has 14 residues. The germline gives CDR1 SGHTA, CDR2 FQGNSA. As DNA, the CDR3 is TGTGCCAGCAGCTTAGCGAATCTAGGCACTGAAGCTTTCTTT. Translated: CASSLANLGTEAFF.

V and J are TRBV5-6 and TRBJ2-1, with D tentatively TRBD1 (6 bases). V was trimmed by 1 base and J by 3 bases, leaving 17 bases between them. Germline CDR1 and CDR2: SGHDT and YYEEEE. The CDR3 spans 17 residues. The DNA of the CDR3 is TGTGCCAGCAGCTTGAGGACAGTGGGGCCTTACTACAATGAGCAGTTCTTC. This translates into CASSLRTVGPYYNEQFF.